This T cell receptor beta chain was documented in a study of tissue T cells after allogeneic stem cell transplantation. V was trimmed by 5 bases and J by 1 base, leaving 6 bases between them. This CDR3 is 13 amino acids long. In germline, CDR1 is SGHSA, CDR2 FRNQAP. The assay was immunoSEQ multiplex PCR, and TCRdb's table has in-frame clones only and misses some. This table holds 40,000 to 60,000 clones, around 73% found once. Remarks on this clone: Genes here carry mouse names. The read falls 1 residue short of the CDR3 end, and the missing part is taken from the germline J gene.

Sequencing input: sorted cells pooled from one or two spleens. The clonotype comes from a pool of C57BL/6 mice in good health. J is TRBJ1-5 and V is TRBV16; tentatively, D is TRBD1 (6 bases). CDR3 protein: CASSGTNNQAPLF. The covered CDR3 bases are TGTGCAAGCAGCGGGACAAACAACCAGGCTCCGCTT.